The 28 T cell receptor beta chains in this list originate from one sample, sequenced in a study of control samples from healthy donors and cancer patients. Sequencing used immunoSEQ multiplex PCR; TCRdb keeps in-frame clones, though not all of them. The sample records approximately 180,000 clones, roughly 92% being singletons. The specimen was blood. The receptors come from a woman between 18 and 29 years old in good health.

The genes are TRBV7-8 and TRBJ2-3; 7 positions match TRBD1. The V gene end was trimmed by 1 base and the J gene end by 0 bases; junction bases not matched to a gene: 7. Germline V lookup: CDR1 SGHVS, CDR2 FQNEAQ. CDR3 length: 17 residues. The CDR3: CASSLDPGQFSTDTQYF. The CDR3 nucleotides read TGTGCCAGCAGCTTAGACCCGGGACAGTTTAGCACAGATACGCAGTATTTT.

The chain is built from TRBV28 and TRBJ1-5, with TRBD1 matching over 7 bases. CDR1 MDHEN and CDR2 SYDVKM come from the germline V gene. V lost 2 bases to trimming and J lost 5 bases; unmatched junction nucleotides: 15. This CDR3 comprises 18 residues. The CDR3 reads CASSLQTGNFLRDQPQHF. The CDR3 DNA is TGTGCCAGCAGTTTACAGACAGGGAATTTTTTACGGGATCAGCCCCAGCATTTT.

This rearrangement joins TRBV9 to TRBJ2-7; D is undetermined. Trimming shortened V by 4 bases and J by 7 bases, and 18 bases separated the two germline ends. Germline V gives CDR1 SGDLS, CDR2 YYNGEE. The CDR3 covers 14 residues. CDR3 region: CASSPAGPTWEQYF. The CDR3 nucleotides are TGTGCCAGCAGCCCAGCAGGACCGACCTGGGAGCAGTACTTC. The whole variable domain, remainder taken from reference TRBV9 and TRBJ2-7, is DSGVTQTPKHLITATGQRVTLRCSPRSGDLSVYWYQQSLDQGLQFLIQYYNGEERAKGNILERFSAQQFPDLHSELNLSSLELGDSALYFCASSPAGPTWEQYFGPGTRLTVT.

The J gene is TRBJ1-1, the V gene TRBV7-9; D gene uncertain. Germline CDR1 SEHNR, CDR2 FQNEAQ (reference sequence). This CDR3 is built from 16 residues. Between the trimmed V and J ends, which lost 5 bases and 4 bases, there was a span of 20 bases. In nucleotides, the CDR3 is TGTGCCAGCAGCCGTACACCGACGGCGGGAAGCACTGAAGCTTTCTTT. Translation gives CASSRTPTAGSTEAFF.

This clone has just one count. The gene calls are TRBV28 and TRBJ1-3; the D is unclear. V dropped 5 bases and J dropped 2 bases, with 10 bases sitting between them. The CDR3 runs to 14 residues. In germline, CDR1 is MDHEN, CDR2 SYDVKM. CDR3 in amino acids: CASSPGRAGNTIYF. DNA of the CDR3: TGTGCCAGCAGTCCCGGTAGGGCTGGAAACACCATATATTTT.

A single count supports this clone. The genes are TRBV4-1 and TRBJ1-1; D is undetermined. The V gene lost 1 base and the J gene lost 3 bases, with 9 bases spanning the gap. This CDR3 region has 14 residues. Looked up from germline, CDR1 is MGHRA and CDR2 is YSYEKL. Here the CDR3 reads CASSQVPTDTEAFF. CDR3 DNA sequence: TGCGCCAGCAGCCAAGTCCCCACAGACACTGAAGCTTTCTTT.

J is TRBJ2-6 and V is TRBV7-3; the D gene is possibly TRBD1 (7 bases). The CDR3 contains 16 residues. Trimming removed 4 bases from V and 0 bases from J, with 10 bases in between. Germline V gene data show CDR1 as SGHTA and CDR2 as FQGTGA. The CDR3 spells CASSSQGGSGANVLTF. CDR3 nucleotide sequence: TGTGCCAGCAGCTCCCAGGGGGGCTCTGGGGCCAACGTCCTGACTTTC.

The CDR3 DNA sequence: TGTGCCAGCAGCTTAGGGCGTCAGTGGGGAAACACCATATATTTT. As protein: CASSLGRQWGNTIYF. The chain carries TRBV11-2 and TRBJ1-3; D gene uncertain. V lost 1 base to trimming and J lost 4 bases, with 11 bases between them. Per germline, CDR1 SGHAT and CDR2 FQNNGV. The CDR3 spans 15 residues.

The chain joins TRBV28 to TRBJ1-1; D remains ambiguous. Germline V CDR1 and CDR2: MDHEN, SYDVKM. The V gene lost 4 bases and the J gene lost 5 bases, with 23 bases spanning the gap. The CDR3 length is 17 residues. CDR3 nucleotide sequence: TGTGCCAGCAGTTCCAACACAATACGCCTGTCGGGGACTGAAGCTTTCTTT. Protein product: CASSSNTIRLSGTEAFF.

V and J are TRBV18 and TRBJ1-5, with D hard to call. Germline V gene lookup returns CDR1 KGHSH and CDR2 LQKENI. The CDR3 runs to 12 residues. The germline V and J ends were trimmed by 4 bases and 4 bases, with 5 bases remaining between them. CDR3 protein: CASSHINQPQHF. CDR3 sequence (DNA): TGTGCCAGCTCACATATTAATCAGCCCCAGCATTTT. The entire variable domain, with the rest obtained from reference TRBV18 and TRBJ1-5, is as follows: NAGVMQNPRHLVRRRGQEARLRCSPMKGHSHVYWYRQLPEEGLKFMVYLQKENIIDESGMPKERFSAEFPKEGPSILRIQQVVRGDSAAYFCASSHINQPQHFGDGTRLSIL.

The gene calls are TRBV11-2 and TRBJ2-7; 11 bases map to TRBD2. The V gene's germline CDR1 is SGHAT and CDR2 FQNNGV. V dropped 5 bases and J dropped 2; count of bases not matched to a gene: 17. The CDR3 extends over 19 amino acids. This CDR3 is CASSPRGLAVGPNAYEQYF. Written as DNA, the CDR3 is TGTGCCAGCAGCCCAAGGGGACTAGCGGTCGGGCCTAACGCCTACGAGCAGTACTTC.

The rearrangement uses TRBV5-6 and TRBJ2-3; D remains unclear. The CDR3 runs to 17 residues. Germline V gene data show CDR1 as SGHDT and CDR2 as YYEEEE. Trimming shortened V by 0 bases and J by 1 base, and 15 bases separated the two germline ends. The CDR3 sequence is CASSLVGWSSGTDTQYF. CDR3 coding DNA: TGTGCCAGCAGCTTGGTCGGCTGGAGTTCCGGCACAGATACGCAGTATTTT.

The table lists this clone with a count of one. Different DNA sequences within this sample yield the same CDR3. The V and J genes are TRBV5-1 and TRBJ2-5, with TRBD1 as a possible D gene (6 bases). The CDR3 extends over 14 amino acids. Germline lookup yields CDR1 SGHRS and CDR2 YFSETQ. V was shortened by 0 bases and J by 3 bases, with 9 bases between the two germline ends. In DNA form, the CDR3 reads TGCGCCAGCAGCTTGGGTCAGGGGAAAGAGACCCAGTACTTC. It specifies CASSLGQGKETQYF. The whole variable domain, remainder taken from reference TRBV5-1 and TRBJ2-5, is KAGVTQTPRYLIKTRGQQVTLSCSPISGHRSVSWYQQTPGQGLQFLFEYFSETQRNKGNFPGRFSGRQFSNSRSEMNVSTLELGDSALYLCASSLGQGKETQYFGPGTRLLVL.

The chain is built from TRBV6-1 and TRBJ2-1, with 7 bases lining up with TRBD1. Trimming took 3 bases from V and 6 from J; bases not matched to a gene: 11. The CDR3 has 16 residues. Germline-derived CDR1 and CDR2 are MNHNS and SASEGT. Written as DNA, the CDR3 is TGTGCCAGCAGTGATAAAGGACAGGTCTCGGTCAATGAGCAGTTCTTC. It yields the protein CASSDKGQVSVNEQFF.

The J gene is TRBJ1-5, the V gene TRBV5-1, with D possibly matching TRBD1 (5 bases). Trimming took 3 bases from V and 2 from J, leaving 9 bases between them. This CDR3 has 14 amino acids. Germline V gene sequence: CDR1 SGHRS, CDR2 YFSETQ. CDR3 DNA: TGCGCCAGCAGCTGGCAGGGTGGCAATCAGCCCCAGCATTTT. Translated, it gives CASSWQGGNQPQHF. The full variable domain, its missing parts supplied by reference TRBV5-1 and TRBJ1-5, is KAGVTQTPRYLIKTRGQQVTLSCSPISGHRSVSWYQQTPGQGLQFLFEYFSETQRNKGNFPGRFSGRQFSNSRSEMNVSTLELGDSALYLCASSWQGGNQPQHFGDGTRLSIL.

This clone has just one count. The rearrangement joins TRBV11-2 to TRBJ1-1; D perhaps matches TRBD1 (6 bases). Germline V gene data show CDR1 as SGHAT and CDR2 as FQNNGV. This CDR3 is built from 14 residues. Trimming shortened V by 3 bases and J by 4 bases, and 12 bases separated the two germline ends. The CDR3 here is CASSLRGLGTEAFF. CDR3 coding DNA: TGTGCCAGCAGCTTGCGGGGGCTTGGCACTGAAGCTTTCTTT. Full variable domain (outside the CDR3, taken from reference TRBV11-2 and TRBJ1-1): EAGVAQSPRYKIIEKRQSVAFWCNPISGHATLYWYQQILGQGPKLLIQFQNNGVVDDSQLPKDRFSAERLKGVDSTLKIQPAKLEDSAVYLCASSLRGLGTEAFFGQGTRLTVV.

The V call is TRBV18, the J call TRBJ1-6; 7 bases align to TRBD1. Trimming cost V 4 bases and J 2 bases; bases outside gene matches: 5. CDR1 KGHSH and CDR2 LQKENI come from the germline V gene. The CDR3 is made up of 16 amino acids. CDR3 bases: TGTGCCAGCTCACGCACAGGGGATACCTATAATTCACCCCTCCACTTT. This encodes CASSRTGDTYNSPLHF. Variable domain in full (rest from reference TRBV18 and TRBJ1-6): NAGVMQNPRHLVRRRGQEARLRCSPMKGHSHVYWYRQLPEEGLKFMVYLQKENIIDESGMPKERFSAEFPKEGPSILRIQQVVRGDSAAYFCASSRTGDTYNSPLHFGNGTRLTVT.

The genes are TRBV5-6 and TRBJ2-2; TRBD1 agrees at 7 bases. Trimming removed 1 base from V and 3 bases from J; junction bases left unmatched: 0. Germline lookup yields CDR1 SGHDT and CDR2 YYEEEE. This CDR3 is 14 amino acids long. CDR3 protein: CASSLTGDTGELFF. CDR3 sequence (DNA): TGTGCCAGCAGCTTGACAGGGGACACCGGGGAGCTGTTTTTT.

The rearrangement joins TRBV19 to TRBJ1-2; D unresolved. Looked up from germline, CDR1 is LNHDA and CDR2 is SQIVND (reference sequence). The V and J ends lost 1 base and 3 bases respectively, with 12 bases between them. This CDR3 is built from 15 residues. The CDR3 reads CASSIAGTLDYGYTF. CDR3 coding DNA: TGTGCCAGTAGTATAGCGGGCACCCTTGACTATGGCTACACCTTC.

In its sample, this clone was seen once. The V call is TRBV18, the J call TRBJ2-7; D possibly matches TRBD1 or TRBD2 (5 bases each). CDR3 size: 16 residues. V lost 5 bases and J lost 3, with 20 bases in between. In germline, CDR1 is KGHSH, CDR2 LQKENI. This CDR3 is CASSSTSGAQSYEQYF. The CDR3 coding sequence is TGTGCCAGCTCATCGACCTCCGGGGCACAGAGCTACGAGCAGTACTTC.

The chain combines TRBV19 with TRBJ1-2, with D unresolved. CDR1 is LNHDA and CDR2 is SQIVND in the germline V gene (reference sequence). V lost 5 bases, J lost 4 bases, and 17 bases lay in between. The CDR3 consists of 15 residues. CDR3 protein: CASSGEVVVGYGYTF. Written as DNA, the CDR3 is TGTGCCAGTAGTGGAGAGGTGGTAGTGGGCTATGGCTACACCTTC.

V is TRBV9 and J is TRBJ2-3, with 9 bases identical to TRBD2. CDR1 SGDLS and CDR2 YYNGEE come from the germline V gene. CDR3 length: 17 residues. The V gene end was trimmed by 0 bases and the J gene end by 0 bases; junction bases not matched to a gene: 5. This CDR3 is CASSVGLAGASTDTQYF. CDR3 sequence (DNA): TGTGCCAGCAGCGTAGGCTTAGCGGGGGCTAGCACAGATACGCAGTATTTT.

The chain carries TRBV18 and TRBJ1-1; no reliable D call. The CDR3 contains 12 residues. Germline V CDR1 and CDR2: KGHSH, LQKENI. Between the trimmed V and J ends, which lost 2 bases and 6 bases, there was a span of 7 bases. CDR3 bases: TGTGCCAGCTCACCAAACCCAGCTGAAGCTTTCTTT. Protein product: CASSPNPAEAFF.

The chain employs TRBV5-1 and TRBJ2-5; D gene uncertain. V dropped 0 bases and J dropped 2 bases, with 14 bases sitting between them. This CDR3 is built from 16 residues. Germline loops: CDR1 SGHRS, CDR2 YFSETQ. CDR3 region: CASSLAVRLGQETQYF. CDR3 nucleotides: TGCGCCAGCAGCTTGGCCGTGAGGTTGGGGCAAGAGACCCAGTACTTC.

The chain carries TRBV11-2 and TRBJ2-7, with 8 nucleotides matching TRBD2. The CDR3 covers 15 residues. Germline V gives CDR1 SGHAT, CDR2 FQNNGV. Germline trimming cut 1 base from V and 3 bases from J; bases unmatched to any gene: 5. The CDR3 DNA follows: TGTGCCAGCAGCTTAGGCGGGAGGAGCAACTACGAGCAGTACTTC. This translates into CASSLGGRSNYEQYF.

The chain combines TRBV27 with TRBJ1-1, with unresolved D. Between the trimmed V and J ends, which lost 1 base and 1 base, there was a span of 4 bases. The CDR3 sequence is 13 residues long. Germline V gene lookup returns CDR1 MNHEY and CDR2 SMNVEV (reference sequence). As DNA, the CDR3 is TGTGCCAGCAGTTTATGGGGGAACACTGAAGCTTTCTTT. This encodes CASSLWGNTEAFF.

This clone showed up just once. V and J are TRBV28 and TRBJ2-7, with TRBD2 matching 9 bases. Germline V gene sequence: CDR1 MDHEN, CDR2 SYDVKM. This CDR3 spans 15 amino acids. The V gene end was trimmed by 3 bases and the J gene end by 2 bases; junction bases not matched to a gene: 5. The CDR3 loop reads CASSLGLAGTYEQYF. DNA of the CDR3: TGTGCCAGCAGTTTGGGGCTAGCGGGAACCTACGAGCAGTACTTC.

Note on this clone: Different DNA sequences within this sample yield the same CDR3. The chain joins TRBV7-2 to TRBJ1-1, with no clear D. The CDR3 consists of 13 residues. V lost 5 bases and J 0 bases, leaving 7 bases between the germline ends. The germline V gene encodes CDR1 SGHTA and CDR2 FQGNSA. The CDR3 loop is CASSLGMNTEAFF. The DNA for the CDR3 is TGTGCCAGCAGCCTCGGGATGAACACTGAAGCTTTCTTT.